This TCR beta chain was found in a study of cytomegalovirus exposure and HLA in healthy donors. Study results and caveats: The listing of 150 or so TCR beta chains classed them as cytomegalovirus-associated.

This CDR3 is built from 14 residues. Trimming stripped 2 bases from V and 0 bases from J, with 5 bases between. Germline CDR1 is SNHLY and CDR2 is FYNNEI. TCRdb's table, derived via immunoSEQ multiplex PCR, lists solely in-frame clones and lacks some. This table has about 360,000 clones, more than 80% appearing once. About this clone itself: Its cognate antigen is unknown.

This TCR came from a woman aged 18-30 years in good health and CMV-seronegative. The specimen was PBMCs. The V and J genes are TRBV2 and TRBJ2-1; D is undetermined. CDR3 sequence (DNA): TGTGCCAGCAGTGAAACCAGCTCCTACAATGAGCAGTTCTTC. Its protein is CASSETSSYNEQFF.